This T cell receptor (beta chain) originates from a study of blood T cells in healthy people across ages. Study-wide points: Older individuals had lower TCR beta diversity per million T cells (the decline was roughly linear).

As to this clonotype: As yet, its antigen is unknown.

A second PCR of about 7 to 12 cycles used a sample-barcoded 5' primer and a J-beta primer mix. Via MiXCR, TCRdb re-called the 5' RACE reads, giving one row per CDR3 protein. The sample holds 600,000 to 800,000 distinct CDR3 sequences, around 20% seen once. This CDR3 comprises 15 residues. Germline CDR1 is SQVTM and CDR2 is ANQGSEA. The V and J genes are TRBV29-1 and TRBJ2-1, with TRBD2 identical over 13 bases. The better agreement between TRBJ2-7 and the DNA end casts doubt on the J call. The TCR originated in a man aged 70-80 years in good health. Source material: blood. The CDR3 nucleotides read TGCAGCGTACCACGGACTAGCGGGAGCCCCTACGAGCAGTACTTC. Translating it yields CSVPRTSGSPYEQYF.